The T cell receptor beta chain described here comes from a study of Ad26.COV2.S vaccination and SARS-CoV-2 variants. Whole-study results and caveats: Researchers cautioned that TCR breadth and depth analyses may have underestimated total T cell responses.

The CDR3 runs 14 residues. J gave up 6 bases and V 5 bases, and 6 bases lay outside the gene matches. Germline assignment: CDR1 MNHNY and CDR2 SVGAGI (reference sequence). Repertoires were generated with immunoSEQ multiplex PCR, while TCRdb's copy carries only in-frame clones and drops some. Among around 370,000 clones listed, about 91% were seen once. About this clone itself: Its target is not known.

This TCR was sampled from a human donor who had recovered from COVID-19. V and J are TRBV6-6 and TRBJ2-2; 7 bases align to TRBD1. Here the sequenced sample was peripheral blood, taken after recovery from COVID-19. CDR3 loop: CASSASDRAGELFF. CDR3 nucleotides: TGTGCCAGCAGTGCCTCCGACAGGGCCGGGGAGCTGTTTTTT.